Each of the 26 T cell receptor beta chains below was sequenced from the same sample in a study of technical replicates of blood from a few donors. The protocol was immunoSEQ multiplex PCR, while the TCRdb copy is restricted to in-frame clones and leaves out a portion. Among just under 100,000 clones listed, nearly 97% were seen once. The specimen was T cells isolated from PBMCs. Source of these receptors: a human donor in good health.

CDR3 bases: TGTGCCAGCAGCTTAGAAAGGACAAATAATTCACCCCTCCACTTT. Amino acid sequence: CASSLERTNNSPLHF. V and J are TRBV7-8 and TRBJ1-6; possible D gene TRBD1, 5 bases. The CDR3 extends over 15 amino acids. The V gene lost 1 base and the J gene lost 5 bases, with 9 bases spanning the gap. The germline V gene has CDR1 SGHVS and CDR2 FQNEAQ.

The J gene is TRBJ2-7, the V gene TRBV11-2, with 9 bases identical to TRBD1. V was clipped by 2 bases and J by 3 bases; unmatched bases: 5. Per the germline V gene, CDR1 is SGHAT and CDR2 is FQNNGV. The CDR3 spans 15 residues. This CDR3 reads CASSLRDREIYEQYF. The DNA for the CDR3 is TGTGCCAGCAGCTTAAGGGACAGGGAAATCTACGAGCAGTACTTC. The entire variable domain, with the rest obtained from reference TRBV11-2 and TRBJ2-7, is as follows: EAGVAQSPRYKIIEKRQSVAFWCNPISGHATLYWYQQILGQGPKLLIQFQNNGVVDDSQLPKDRFSAERLKGVDSTLKIQPAKLEDSAVYLCASSLRDREIYEQYFGPGTRLTVT.

This chain connects TRBV11-2 to TRBJ1-1; the match to TRBD1 covers 7 bases. Germline assignment: CDR1 SGHAT and CDR2 FQNNGV. This CDR3 comprises 15 residues. V lost 0 bases, J lost 4 bases, and 5 bases stayed unmatched. DNA of the CDR3: TGTGCCAGCAGCTTAGAACAGGGGAGGATCACTGAAGCTTTCTTT. It codes for CASSLEQGRITEAFF. Looking up the rest from reference TRBV11-2 and TRBJ1-1 gives the full variable domain: EAGVAQSPRYKIIEKRQSVAFWCNPISGHATLYWYQQILGQGPKLLIQFQNNGVVDDSQLPKDRFSAERLKGVDSTLKIQPAKLEDSAVYLCASSLEQGRITEAFFGQGTRLTVV.

The chain carries TRBV2 and TRBJ2-1; perhaps TRBD1 as D (5 bases). The CDR3 is 12 amino acids. Germline CDR1 reads SNHLY; CDR2 reads FYNNEI. V was clipped by 6 bases and J by 6 bases, with 9 bases between them. The DNA for the CDR3 is TGTGCCAGCAGAGGGGATGGCAATGAGCAGTTCTTC. The encoded protein is CASRGDGNEQFF.

The chain recombines TRBV7-9 with TRBJ1-5, with a possible D match to TRBD1 (6 bases). Trimming shortened V by 2 bases and J by 5 bases, and 13 bases separated the two germline ends. The CDR3 has 15 residues. From germline, CDR1 is SEHNR and CDR2 FQNEAQ (reference sequence). The CDR3 protein is CASSLSGGGYQPQHF. DNA of the CDR3: TGTGCCAGCAGCTTATCGGGGGGCGGGTATCAGCCCCAGCATTTT.

The CDR3 sequence: CASRGLSGQGFELWNTIYF. For the CDR3, the DNA is TGTGCCAGCAGGGGGCTCTCGGGACAGGGATTCGAACTCTGGAACACCATATATTTT. This chain uses TRBV11-2 with TRBJ1-3, with 9 nucleotides matching TRBD1. Germline V gives CDR1 SGHAT, CDR2 FQNNGV. Unmatched junction bases numbered 22, after V lost 6 bases and J lost 7 bases. The CDR3 has 19 amino acids.

J is TRBJ2-7 and V is TRBV9, with 7 bases identical to TRBD1. The junction had 9 bases not matched to a gene; V was cut back by 4 bases and J by 5 bases. The CDR3 spans 14 residues. The germline gives CDR1 SGDLS, CDR2 YYNGEE. CDR3 in amino acids: CASSPRQGRDEQYF. CDR3 in DNA: TGTGCCAGCAGCCCCCGACAGGGCCGCGACGAGCAGTACTTC.

The chain's CDR3 is CASSEGAGASSGQPQHF. As DNA, the CDR3 is TGTGCCAGCAGTGAAGGCGCGGGGGCTAGTTCGGGTCAGCCCCAGCATTTT. The chain uses TRBV6-1 and TRBJ1-5; D might be TRBD1 (6 bases). Germline V CDR1 and CDR2: MNHNS, SASEGT. Trimming took off 1 base at V and 6 bases at J, with 19 bases between the two ends. The CDR3 length is 17 residues.

V gene TRBV5-4 combines with J gene TRBJ1-1, with no clear D. V was pared by 0 bases and J by 0 bases, with 12 bases between. Germline V gene data show CDR1 as SGHNT and CDR2 as YYREEE (reference sequence). CDR3 size: 16 residues. CDR3 nucleotides: TGTGCCAGCAGCTTGGCCCATAGCGCTATGAACACTGAAGCTTTCTTT. Protein sequence: CASSLAHSAMNTEAFF.

The chain recombines TRBV6-5 with TRBJ1-6; 12 bases match TRBD1. The CDR3 spans 15 residues. Germline assignment: CDR1 MNHEY and CDR2 SVGAGI. The junction had 2 bases not matched to a gene; V was cut back by 2 bases and J by 9 bases. CDR3 region: CASSYRGQGASPLHF. For the CDR3, the DNA is TGTGCCAGCAGTTACCGGGGACAGGGGGCTTCACCCCTCCACTTT.

The chain couples TRBV4-1 to TRBJ2-1, with TRBD2 identical over 8 bases. V gave up 4 bases and J gave up 6 bases; unmatched junction bases: 14. The germline V gene encodes CDR1 MGHRA and CDR2 YSYEKL. The CDR3 runs 17 residues. In DNA form, the CDR3 reads TGCGCCAGCAGCCCGACGAGGGAGGGACTAGGCATCAATGAGCAGTTCTTC. It yields the protein CASSPTREGLGINEQFF.

The chain links TRBV20-1 to TRBJ1-2; D unresolved. The CDR3 runs to 11 residues. In germline, CDR1 is DFQATT, CDR2 SNEGSKA (reference sequence). V was clipped by 7 bases and J by 4 bases, with 10 bases between them. This CDR3 is CSVRWAYGYTF. The CDR3 nucleotides read TGCAGTGTCCGGTGGGCCTATGGCTACACCTTC.

The chain couples TRBV19 to TRBJ2-4; D not resolved. Trimming left V 6 bases short and J 6 bases short, with 15 bases between. The CDR3 spans 14 residues. Germline values: CDR1 LNHDA, CDR2 SQIVND (reference sequence). The CDR3 nucleotides are TGTGCCAGTAGCAGCGAAACGGTTCCAAACATTCAGTACTTC. It yields the protein CASSSETVPNIQYF.

This chain uses TRBV27 with TRBJ2-3, with 7 positions matching TRBD2. CDR1 and CDR2 (germline): MNHEY, SMNVEV (reference sequence). V lost 0 bases and J lost 1; bases outside the gene matches: 1. This CDR3 has 15 residues. CDR3 loop: CASSLSLAGTDTQYF. CDR3 in DNA: TGTGCCAGCAGTTTATCGCTAGCGGGCACAGATACGCAGTATTTT.

The J gene is TRBJ2-5, the V gene TRBV2; 12 positions agree with TRBD2. The V and J ends lost 5 bases and 3 bases, in that order; junction bases with no gene match: 4. Germline-derived CDR1 and CDR2 are SNHLY and FYNNEI. CDR3 length: 15 residues. For the CDR3, the DNA is TGTGCCAGCAGTCCCCGACTAGCGGGGGAAGAGACCCAGTACTTC. Protein: CASSPRLAGEETQYF.

This chain uses TRBV4-2 with TRBJ2-2, with 15 bases that match TRBD2. J gave up 4 bases and V 3 bases, and 24 bases lay outside the gene matches. Germline CDR1 reads LGHNA; CDR2 reads YNFKEQ. CDR3 length equals 24 residues. CDR3 amino acids: CASSHTRVVTPGLAGGLSTGELFF. The CDR3 bases are TGTGCCAGCAGCCACACGAGGGTCGTAACTCCGGGACTAGCGGGAGGTTTAAGCACCGGGGAGCTGTTTTTT.

The V gene is TRBV29-1, the J gene TRBJ2-1; D perhaps matches TRBD2 (5 bases). The CDR3 has 14 amino acids. The germline V gene has CDR1 SQVTM and CDR2 ANQGSEA. V lost 3 bases, J lost 0 bases, and 9 bases lay in between. CDR3: CSVEARDSYNEQFF. In nucleotides, the CDR3 is TGCAGCGTTGAGGCACGGGACTCCTACAATGAGCAGTTCTTC.

A few counts support this clone. This chain's CDR3 is CASRGTNSYEQYF. The CDR3 DNA follows: TGTGCCAGCAGAGGGACTAATTCCTACGAGCAGTACTTC. The chain links TRBV2 to TRBJ2-7; 7 positions match TRBD2. V was pared by 6 bases and J by 1 base, with 3 bases of the junction left unmatched. The CDR3 spans 13 residues. Per germline, CDR1 SNHLY and CDR2 FYNNEI.

The rearrangement joins TRBV5-4 to TRBJ2-3; D possibly corresponds to TRBD2 (6 bases). The CDR3 spans 15 residues. V was pared by 2 bases and J by 0 bases, with 10 bases between. Germline CDR1 reads SGHNT; CDR2 reads YYREEE (reference sequence). The chain's CDR3 is CASSFSSGSTDTQYF. The CDR3 nucleotides are TGTGCCAGCAGCTTTAGTAGCGGTAGCACAGATACGCAGTATTTT.

DNA for the CDR3: TGTGCCAGCAGCCGAATCACCCTAACTAGCGGGGGCAATGAGCAGTTCTTC. Translated: CASSRITLTSGGNEQFF. The chain carries TRBV5-4 and TRBJ2-1, with TRBD2 matching over 11 bases. This CDR3 has 17 amino acids. V shed 4 bases, J shed 6 bases, and the junction held 12 bases outside the gene matches. Germline-derived CDR1 and CDR2 are SGHNT and YYREEE (reference sequence).

The chain joins TRBV28 to TRBJ1-3; 8 nucleotides match TRBD1. In germline, CDR1 is MDHEN, CDR2 SYDVKM. The V segment lost 3 bases and the J segment 0 bases; nucleotides outside the gene matches: 7. This CDR3 comprises 17 residues. The CDR3 sequence: CASSFLGQVNSGNTIYF. DNA for the CDR3: TGTGCCAGCAGTTTTTTGGGACAGGTGAACTCTGGAAACACCATATATTTT.

The V call is TRBV5-1, the J call TRBJ2-7; TRBD1 is a possible D gene (6 bases). Trimming cost V 1 base and J 5 bases, with 13 bases left between them. The CDR3 consists of 14 residues. CDR1 and CDR2 (germline): SGHRS, YFSETQ. CDR3 DNA: TGCGCCAGCAGCTTGTTACAGGGCTCAAACGAGCAGTACTTC. Protein sequence: CASSLLQGSNEQYF.

The chain combines TRBV4-1 with TRBJ1-2, with 11 bases aligning to TRBD1. This CDR3 is built from 19 residues. Losses at the gene ends were 1 base for V and 3 bases for J; bases not matched to a gene: 13. CDR1 is MGHRA and CDR2 is YSYEKL in the germline V gene. The CDR3 nucleotides are TGCGCCAGCAGCCAAGTTCTCCGGGACAGGGGGTTGAGGCACTATGGCTACACCTTC. Encoded protein: CASSQVLRDRGLRHYGYTF.

This clone was counted once. J is TRBJ1-1 and V is TRBV29-1; 12 bases line up with TRBD1. The V gene end was trimmed by 7 bases and the J gene end by 7 bases; junction bases not matched to a gene: 7. The CDR3 is made up of 13 amino acids. Germline assignment: CDR1 SQVTM and CDR2 ANQGSEA. CDR3 DNA: TGCAGCGCCTGGGACAGGGGGCATAATGAAGCTTTCTTT. Encoded protein: CSAWDRGHNEAFF.

The chain combines TRBV11-2 with TRBJ1-2, with 10 bases lining up with TRBD1. Trimming cost V 4 bases and J 2 bases; bases outside gene matches: 4. There are 15 residues in the CDR3. Germline-derived CDR1 and CDR2 are SGHAT and FQNNGV. The DNA for the CDR3 is TGTGCCAGCAGCTCGGACAGGGGGTCGAACTATGGCTACACCTTC. Translated, it gives CASSSDRGSNYGYTF.

This clone was seen just once. CDR3 nucleotide sequence: TGTGCCAGCAGTGGCAATCGGGACATATCCCCCTACGAGCAGTACTTC. Protein: CASSGNRDISPYEQYF. V usage is TRBV25-1 and J usage is TRBJ2-7; D may be TRBD1 (6 bases). From germline, CDR1 is MGHDK and CDR2 SYGVNS. Trimming shortened V by 4 bases and J by 2 bases, and 18 bases separated the two germline ends. The length of the CDR3 is 16 residues.